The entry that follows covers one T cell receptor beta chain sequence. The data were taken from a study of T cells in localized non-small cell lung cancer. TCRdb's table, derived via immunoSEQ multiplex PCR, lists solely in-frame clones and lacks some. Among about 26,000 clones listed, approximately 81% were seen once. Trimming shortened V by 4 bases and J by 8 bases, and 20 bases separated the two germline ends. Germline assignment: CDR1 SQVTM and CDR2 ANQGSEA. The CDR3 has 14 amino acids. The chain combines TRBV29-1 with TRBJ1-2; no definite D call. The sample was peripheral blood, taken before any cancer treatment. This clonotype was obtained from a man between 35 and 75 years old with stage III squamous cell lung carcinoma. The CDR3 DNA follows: TGCAGCGTTGTAAGCTTGATCCCTACGGGAGGCTACACCTTC. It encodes CSVVSLIPTGGYTF.